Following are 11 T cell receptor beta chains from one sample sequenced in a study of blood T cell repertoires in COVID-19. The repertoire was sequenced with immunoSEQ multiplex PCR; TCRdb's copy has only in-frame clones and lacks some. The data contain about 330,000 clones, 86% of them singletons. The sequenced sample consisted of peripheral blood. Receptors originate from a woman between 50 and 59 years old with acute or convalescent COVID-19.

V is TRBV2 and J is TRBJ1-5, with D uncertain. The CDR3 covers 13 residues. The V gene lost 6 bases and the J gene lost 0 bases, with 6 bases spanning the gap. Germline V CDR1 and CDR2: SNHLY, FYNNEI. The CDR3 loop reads CASRVDSNQPQHF. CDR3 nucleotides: TGTGCCAGCAGGGTAGATAGCAATCAGCCCCAGCATTTT.

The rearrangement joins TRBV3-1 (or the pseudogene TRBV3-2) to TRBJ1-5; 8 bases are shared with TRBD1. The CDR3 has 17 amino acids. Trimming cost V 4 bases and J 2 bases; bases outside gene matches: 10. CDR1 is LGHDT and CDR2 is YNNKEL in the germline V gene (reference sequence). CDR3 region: CASSPGQGSIGNQPQHF. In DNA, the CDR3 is TGTGCCAGCAGCCCAGGACAGGGTAGTATCGGCAATCAGCCCCAGCATTTT.

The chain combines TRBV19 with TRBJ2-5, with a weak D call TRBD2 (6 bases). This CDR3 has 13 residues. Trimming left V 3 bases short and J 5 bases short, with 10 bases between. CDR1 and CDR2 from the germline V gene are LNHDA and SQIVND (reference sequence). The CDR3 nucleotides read TGTGCCAGTAGTATTGCGGGGCAGGAGACCCAGTACTTC. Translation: CASSIAGQETQYF.

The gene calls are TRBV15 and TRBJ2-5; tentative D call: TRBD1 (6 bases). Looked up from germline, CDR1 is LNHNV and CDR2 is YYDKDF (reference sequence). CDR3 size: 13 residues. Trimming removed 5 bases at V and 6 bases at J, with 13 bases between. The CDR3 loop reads CATSWGQGKTQYF. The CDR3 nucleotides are TGTGCCACCAGCTGGGGTCAGGGGAAGACCCAGTACTTC.

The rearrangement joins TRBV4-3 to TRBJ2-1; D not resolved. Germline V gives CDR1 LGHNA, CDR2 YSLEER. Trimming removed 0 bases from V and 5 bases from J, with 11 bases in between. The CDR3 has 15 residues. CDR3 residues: CASSQERTPDNEQFF. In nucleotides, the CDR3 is TGCGCCAGCAGCCAAGAACGAACTCCCGACAATGAGCAGTTCTTC.

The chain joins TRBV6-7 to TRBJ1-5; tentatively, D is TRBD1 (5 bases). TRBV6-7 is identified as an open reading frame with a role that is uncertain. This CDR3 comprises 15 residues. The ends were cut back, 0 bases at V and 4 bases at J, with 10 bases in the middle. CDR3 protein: CASSYSQGVNQPQHF. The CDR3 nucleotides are TGTGCCAGCAGTTACTCGCAGGGTGTAAATCAGCCCCAGCATTTT.

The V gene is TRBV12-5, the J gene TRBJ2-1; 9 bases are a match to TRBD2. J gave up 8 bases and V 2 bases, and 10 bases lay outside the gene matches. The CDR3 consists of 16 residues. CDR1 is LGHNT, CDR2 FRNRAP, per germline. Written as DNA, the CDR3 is TGTGCTAGTGGTTTGACATATGGTCTAGCGGGATATGAGCAGTTCTTC. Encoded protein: CASGLTYGLAGYEQFF.

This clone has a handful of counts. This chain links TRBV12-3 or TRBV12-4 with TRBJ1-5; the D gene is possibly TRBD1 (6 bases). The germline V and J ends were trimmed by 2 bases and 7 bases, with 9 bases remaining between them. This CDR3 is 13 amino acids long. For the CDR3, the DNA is TGTGCCAGCAGTTTACAGGGGATCCAGCCCCAGCATTTT. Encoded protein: CASSLQGIQPQHF.

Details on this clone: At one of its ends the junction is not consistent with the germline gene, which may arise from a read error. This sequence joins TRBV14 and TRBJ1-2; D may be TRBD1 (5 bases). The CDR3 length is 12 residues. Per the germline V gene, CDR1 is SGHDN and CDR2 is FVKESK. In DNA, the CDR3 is TGTGCCAGCAGCGCGGGACGCGGGACCAGCTACTTC. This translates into CASSAGRGTSYF.

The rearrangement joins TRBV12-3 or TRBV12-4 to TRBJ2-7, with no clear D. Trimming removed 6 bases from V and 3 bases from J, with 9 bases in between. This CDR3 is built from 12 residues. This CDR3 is CASSLSVYEQYF. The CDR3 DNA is TGTGCCAGCAGCCTAAGTGTCTACGAGCAGTACTTC.

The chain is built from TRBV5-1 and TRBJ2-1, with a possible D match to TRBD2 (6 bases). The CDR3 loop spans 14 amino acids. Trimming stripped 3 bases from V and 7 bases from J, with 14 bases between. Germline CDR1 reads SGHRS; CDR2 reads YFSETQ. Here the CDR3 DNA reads TGCGCCAGCAGCTGGGTACTAGCCGCTAATGAGCAGTTCTTC. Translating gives CASSWVLAANEQFF.